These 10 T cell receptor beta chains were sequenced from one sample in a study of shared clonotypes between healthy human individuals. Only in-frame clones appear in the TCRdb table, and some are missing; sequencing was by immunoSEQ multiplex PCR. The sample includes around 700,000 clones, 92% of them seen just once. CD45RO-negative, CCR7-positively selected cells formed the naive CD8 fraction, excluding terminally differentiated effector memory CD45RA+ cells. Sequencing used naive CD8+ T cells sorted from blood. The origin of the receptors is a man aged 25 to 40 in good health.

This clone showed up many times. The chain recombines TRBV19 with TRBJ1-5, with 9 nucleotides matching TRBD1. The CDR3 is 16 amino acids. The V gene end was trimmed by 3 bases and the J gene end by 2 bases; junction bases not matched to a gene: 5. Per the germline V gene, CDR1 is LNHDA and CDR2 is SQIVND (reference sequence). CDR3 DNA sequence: TGTGCCAGTAGTATGAGAAGACAGGGGGGCAATCAGCCCCAGCATTTT. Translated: CASSMRRQGGNQPQHF.

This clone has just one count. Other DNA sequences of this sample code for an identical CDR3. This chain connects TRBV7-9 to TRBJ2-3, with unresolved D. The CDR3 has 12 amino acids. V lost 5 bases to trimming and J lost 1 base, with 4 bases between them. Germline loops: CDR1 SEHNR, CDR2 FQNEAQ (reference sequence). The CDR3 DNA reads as TGTGCCAGCAGCCGTGGCACAGATACGCAGTATTTT. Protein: CASSRGTDTQYF.

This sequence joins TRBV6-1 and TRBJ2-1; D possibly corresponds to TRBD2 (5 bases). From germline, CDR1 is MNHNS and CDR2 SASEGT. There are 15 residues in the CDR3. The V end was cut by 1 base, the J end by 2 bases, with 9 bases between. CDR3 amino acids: CASSEGPGAYNEQFF. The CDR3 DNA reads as TGTGCCAGCAGTGAAGGGCCCGGGGCCTACAATGAGCAGTTCTTC.

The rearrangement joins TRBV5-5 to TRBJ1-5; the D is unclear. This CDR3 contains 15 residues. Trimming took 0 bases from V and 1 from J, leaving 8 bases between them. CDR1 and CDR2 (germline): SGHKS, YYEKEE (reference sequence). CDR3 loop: CASSLGGVSNQPQHF. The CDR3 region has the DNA TGTGCCAGCAGCTTGGGGGGTGTGAGCAATCAGCCCCAGCATTTT.

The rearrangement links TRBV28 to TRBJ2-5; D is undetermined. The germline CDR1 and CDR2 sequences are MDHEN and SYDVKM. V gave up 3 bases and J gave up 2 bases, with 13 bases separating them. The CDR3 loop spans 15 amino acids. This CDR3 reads CASSFSAAGQETQYF. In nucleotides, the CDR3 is TGTGCCAGCAGTTTTTCCGCGGCCGGGCAAGAGACCCAGTACTTC.

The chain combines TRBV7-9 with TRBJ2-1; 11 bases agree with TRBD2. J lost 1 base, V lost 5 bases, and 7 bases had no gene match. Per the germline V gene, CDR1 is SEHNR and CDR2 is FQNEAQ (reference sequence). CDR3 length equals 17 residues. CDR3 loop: CASSNGLAGLSYNEQFF. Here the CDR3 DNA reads TGTGCCAGCAGCAACGGACTAGCGGGTCTGTCCTACAATGAGCAGTTCTTC.

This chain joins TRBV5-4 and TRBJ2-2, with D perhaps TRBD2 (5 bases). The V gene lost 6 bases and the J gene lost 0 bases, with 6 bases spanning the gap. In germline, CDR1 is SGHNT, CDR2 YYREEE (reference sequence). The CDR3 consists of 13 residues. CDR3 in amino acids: CASTAANTGELFF. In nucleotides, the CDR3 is TGTGCCAGCACAGCGGCGAACACCGGGGAGCTGTTTTTT. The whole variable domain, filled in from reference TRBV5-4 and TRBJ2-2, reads ETGVTQSPTHLIKTRGQQVTLRCSSQSGHNTVSWYQQALGQGPQFIFQYYREEENGRGNFPPRFSGLQFPNYSSELNVNALELDDSALYLCASTAANTGELFFGEGSRLTVL.

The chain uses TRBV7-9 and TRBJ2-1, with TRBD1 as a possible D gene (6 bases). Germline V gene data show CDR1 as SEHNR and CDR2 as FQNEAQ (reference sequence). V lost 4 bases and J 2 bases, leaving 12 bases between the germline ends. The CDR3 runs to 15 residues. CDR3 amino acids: CASSSAGTTYNEQFF. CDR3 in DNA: TGTGCCAGCAGCTCTGCCGGGACAACCTACAATGAGCAGTTCTTC.

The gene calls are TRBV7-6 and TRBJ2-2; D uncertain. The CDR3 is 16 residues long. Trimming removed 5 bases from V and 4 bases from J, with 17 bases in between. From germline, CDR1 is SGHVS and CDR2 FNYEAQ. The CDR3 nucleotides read TGTGCCAGCAGCGTGGACCCTCAACCGGTCACCGGGGAGCTGTTTTTT. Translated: CASSVDPQPVTGELFF.

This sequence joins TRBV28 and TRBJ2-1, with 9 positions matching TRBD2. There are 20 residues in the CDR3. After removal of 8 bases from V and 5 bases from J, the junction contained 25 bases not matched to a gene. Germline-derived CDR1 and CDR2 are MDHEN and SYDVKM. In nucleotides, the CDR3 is TGTGCCAGCCATACCAGTTTCCCGTCTAATAGCGGGAGTATCGACAATGAGCAGTTCTTC. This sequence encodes CASHTSFPSNSGSIDNEQFF.